This T cell receptor beta chain was profiled in a study of T cell changes during pregnancy in multiple sclerosis (dated by TCRdb to about 2019). Notes on the research overall: In women with multiple sclerosis, the researchers looked at how the T cell repertoire shifted as pregnancy progressed.

As regards this clone: Its antigen is unknown. Base quality data are lacking; no much larger clone is found one base away.

The library came from the immunoSEQ multiplex PCR assay. TCRdb stores this immuneACCESS table with in-frame sequences only. Part of the clones is absent; in the studies checked, under half of the shortfall reflects unresolved V genes, and no reason is known for the rest. The sample yields about 74,000 clones; 80% to 95% were counted once. Together, the top ten hold roughly 3.6% of the sample. From V the trimming removes 1 base and from J it removes 4 bases, while the gene matches leave 9 bases of the junction unaccounted for. Via the germline V gene, CDR1 is SGHTA and CDR2 FQGTGA. Reading from cysteine to phenylalanine, the CDR3 counts 18 amino acids. Only the CDR3 DNA stays, 54 bases, in frame from base 1.

This clonotype originated in a female donor in good health, enrolled as a control in a pregnancy study. The rearrangement combines TRBV7-3 with TRBJ2-1; the junction holds 11 bases that match TRBD2. The sequenced sample was peripheral blood, obtained after pregnancy. The nucleotide sequence is given as TGTGCCAGCAGCTTAAGCGAAGGACTAGCGGGCCTATACAATGAGCAGTTCTTC. Its protein product is CASSLSEGLAGLYNEQFF.